The 28 T cell receptor beta chains given below trace back to one sample, sequenced in a study of shared clonotypes between healthy human individuals. Clones were sequenced by immunoSEQ multiplex PCR, and TCRdb holds only the in-frame ones, with some missing. This table holds 2 million or so clones, approximately 94% found once. Terminally differentiated effector memory CD45RA+ cells were left out of the naive CD8 fraction, which was CD45RO-negative and positively selected for CCR7. What was sequenced was naive CD8+ T cells sorted from blood. Receptors were obtained from a man between 18 and 29 years old in good health.

CDR3 coding DNA: TGTGCCAGCAGCGTAGGTCAACTAGCGTACGAGCAGTACTTC. Its protein product is CASSVGQLAYEQYF. The J gene is TRBJ2-7, the V gene TRBV9; 7 positions agree with TRBD2. Losses at the gene ends were 0 bases for V and 4 bases for J; bases not matched to a gene: 4. The CDR3 has 14 residues. CDR1 and CDR2 (germline): SGDLS, YYNGEE. The full variable domain, with the rest looked up from reference TRBV9 and TRBJ2-7, is DSGVTQTPKHLITATGQRVTLRCSPRSGDLSVYWYQQSLDQGLQFLIQYYNGEERAKGNILERFSAQQFPDLHSELNLSSLELGDSALYFCASSVGQLAYEQYFGPGTRLTVT.

V and J are TRBV29-1 and TRBJ1-2, with D perhaps TRBD1 (5 bases). Between the trimmed V and J ends, which lost 1 base and 4 bases, there was a span of 13 bases. The CDR3 totals 14 residues. From germline, CDR1 is SQVTM and CDR2 ANQGSEA. The CDR3 sequence is CSVEGGRSGYGYTF. CDR3 nucleotides: TGCAGCGTTGAAGGGGGGAGGTCGGGCTATGGCTACACCTTC.

This sequence joins TRBV28 and TRBJ2-5; D may be TRBD1 or TRBD2 (6 bases each). This CDR3 contains 16 residues. The V end was cut by 5 bases, the J end by 3 bases, with 19 bases between. Germline V CDR1 and CDR2: MDHEN, SYDVKM. The CDR3 loop reads CASSVPAGQGKETQYF. CDR3 DNA sequence: TGTGCCAGCAGTGTCCCCGCGGGGCAGGGGAAAGAGACCCAGTACTTC.

The rearrangement uses TRBV27 and TRBJ2-7, with 8 bases aligning to TRBD2. The V gene's germline CDR1 is MNHEY and CDR2 SMNVEV (reference sequence). The junction had 6 bases not matched to a gene; V was cut back by 5 bases and J by 3 bases. This CDR3 contains 14 residues. This chain's CDR3 is CASSLSGIRYEQYF. CDR3 nucleotides: TGTGCCAGCAGTCTTAGCGGGATACGCTACGAGCAGTACTTC.

This chain links TRBV29-1 with TRBJ2-3; D may match TRBD1 or TRBD2 (6 bases each). The CDR3 spans 13 residues. With 7 bases removed from V and 2 bases from J, the gap between germline ends came to 13 bases. CDR1 is SQVTM, CDR2 ANQGSEA, per germline. The CDR3 reads CSGRDTLTDTQYF. In nucleotides, the CDR3 is TGCAGCGGGAGGGACACTCTCACAGATACGCAGTATTTT.

The CDR3 loop reads CASSEALTVSGNTIYF. For the CDR3, the DNA is TGTGCCAGCAGTGAAGCTCTTACAGTCTCTGGAAACACCATATATTTT. The chain recombines TRBV6-1 with TRBJ1-3, with D uncertain. The CDR3 spans 16 residues. The germline gives CDR1 MNHNS, CDR2 SASEGT. The V and J ends lost 0 bases and 0 bases respectively, with 9 bases between them.

The chain is built from TRBV2 and TRBJ2-1; D uncertain. Germline V gene sequence: CDR1 SNHLY, CDR2 FYNNEI. The CDR3 has 14 residues. V lost 7 bases and J 0 bases, leaving 10 bases between the germline ends. This chain's CDR3 is CASKSSSSYNEQFF. CDR3 DNA: TGTGCCAGCAAGTCCTCGAGCTCCTACAATGAGCAGTTCTTC.

The V call is TRBV30, the J call TRBJ2-1; D perhaps matches TRBD1 (6 bases). The CDR3 has 15 amino acids. The V end lost 0 bases, the J end lost 8 bases, and 17 bases lay between the germline ends. Germline-derived CDR1 and CDR2 are GTSNPN and SVGIG (reference sequence). The CDR3 nucleotides are TGTGCCTGGAGTGTACTACTGGGGGCAGGCGATGAGCAGTTCTTC. Amino acid sequence: CAWSVLLGAGDEQFF. The full variable domain, rest sourced from reference TRBV30 and TRBJ2-1, is SQTIHQWPATLVQPVGSPLSLECTVEGTSNPNLYWYRQAAGRGLQLLFYSVGIGQISSEVPQNLSASRPQDRQFILSSKKLLLSDSGFYLCAWSVLLGAGDEQFFGPGTRLTVL.

As concerns this clone: A junction end diverges from the germline sequence, so it may reflect a read error. Other nucleotide sequences from this sample produce the same CDR3. CDR3 protein: CASSTGHVQETQYF. The CDR3 DNA sequence: TGCGCCAGCAGCACCGGACATGTCCAAGAGACACAGTACTTC. The J gene is TRBJ2-5, the V gene TRBV5-1, with D perhaps matching TRBD1 (5 bases). The length of the CDR3 is 14 residues. Germline V lookup: CDR1 SGHRS, CDR2 YFSETQ. Variable domain in full (rest from reference TRBV5-1 and TRBJ2-5): KAGVTQTPRYLIKTRGQQVTLSCSPISGHRSVSWYQQTPGQGLQFLFEYFSETQRNKGNFPGRFSGRQFSNSRSEMNVSTLELGDSALYLCASSTGHVQETQYFGPGTRLLVL.

This rearrangement joins TRBV30 to TRBJ2-5; 13 nucleotides line up with TRBD2. V shed 1 base and J 4 bases; nucleotides not matched to a gene: 6. The length of the CDR3 is 16 residues. In germline, CDR1 is GTSNPN, CDR2 SVGIG (reference sequence). CDR3 DNA: TGTGCCTGGAGTGACGAGGGACTAGCGGGGACAGAGACCCAGTACTTC. This sequence encodes CAWSDEGLAGTETQYF.

As concerns this clone: The identical CDR3 is also encoded by other nucleotide sequences in the sample. V is TRBV27 and J is TRBJ2-1, with a weak D call TRBD2 (5 bases). Trimming removed 5 bases from V and 9 bases from J, with 8 bases in between. The CDR3 runs 11 residues. The germline CDR1 and CDR2 sequences are MNHEY and SMNVEV (reference sequence). The DNA for the CDR3 is TGTGCCAGCAGTCTAGCTAGTGAGCAGTTCTTC. Translation: CASSLASEQFF.

This chain uses TRBV6-5 with TRBJ1-3; D is uncertain. The V gene's germline CDR1 is MNHEY and CDR2 SVGAGI. CDR3 size: 15 residues. The V and J ends lost 3 bases and 0 bases respectively, with 9 bases between them. DNA of the CDR3: TGTGCCAGCAGTTATACTCAGACCTCTGGAAACACCATATATTTT. Translated: CASSYTQTSGNTIYF.

The chain employs TRBV6-6 and TRBJ2-5; D is ambiguous. The germline V gene has CDR1 MNHNY and CDR2 SVGAGI (reference sequence). Trimming cost V 3 bases and J 2 bases, with 10 bases left between them. This CDR3 is 14 amino acids long. The CDR3: CASSYLRVQETQYF. As DNA, the CDR3 is TGTGCCAGCAGTTATCTAAGGGTACAAGAGACCCAGTACTTC.

The rearrangement uses TRBV11-2 and TRBJ1-1; D gene ambiguous. V dropped 3 bases and J dropped 6 bases, with 17 bases sitting between them. The CDR3 loop spans 15 amino acids. Germline lookup yields CDR1 SGHAT and CDR2 FQNNGV. The CDR3 loop reads CASSLSRTGGSEAFF. The CDR3 DNA is TGTGCCAGCAGCTTGAGCAGGACCGGCGGCTCTGAAGCTTTCTTT. Full variable domain (outside the CDR3, taken from reference TRBV11-2 and TRBJ1-1): EAGVAQSPRYKIIEKRQSVAFWCNPISGHATLYWYQQILGQGPKLLIQFQNNGVVDDSQLPKDRFSAERLKGVDSTLKIQPAKLEDSAVYLCASSLSRTGGSEAFFGQGTRLTVV.

In DNA, the CDR3 is TGTGCCAGCAGCTCAGGACTAGCGGAGCAGTTCTTC. It translates to CASSSGLAEQFF. The chain carries TRBV27 and TRBJ2-1; TRBD2 agrees at 9 bases. Germline CDR1 is MNHEY and CDR2 is SMNVEV (reference sequence). Trimming removed 6 bases from V and 10 bases from J; junction bases left unmatched: 4. This CDR3 spans 12 amino acids.

The CDR3 bases are TGCGCCAGCAGCTTGGAGGGGAACGCTAATGAAAAACTGTTTTTT. Its protein is CASSLEGNANEKLFF. The J gene is TRBJ1-4, the V gene TRBV5-1; D perhaps matches TRBD1 (5 bases). Germline values: CDR1 SGHRS, CDR2 YFSETQ. V shed 0 bases and J shed 3 bases, with 9 bases lying between them. The CDR3 contains 15 residues.

V usage is TRBV6-5 and J usage is TRBJ1-1, with D possibly being TRBD1 (5 bases). Germline V CDR1 and CDR2: MNHEY, SVGAGI. The germline V and J ends were trimmed by 3 bases and 0 bases, with 11 bases remaining between them. CDR3 length equals 15 residues. The CDR3 region is CASSYAGTVNTEAFF. As DNA, the CDR3 is TGTGCCAGCAGTTATGCCGGGACGGTGAACACTGAAGCTTTCTTT.

The V gene is TRBV19, the J gene TRBJ2-2; no reliable D call. V gave up 2 bases and J gave up 7 bases, with 14 bases separating them. The CDR3 is made up of 15 amino acids. Germline V CDR1 and CDR2: LNHDA, SQIVND (reference sequence). CDR3 sequence reads: CASSILPGEGGELFF. The CDR3 nucleotides read TGTGCCAGTAGTATACTGCCGGGCGAAGGCGGGGAGCTGTTTTTT.

The J gene is TRBJ1-1, the V gene TRBV7-9; D is ambiguous. This CDR3 is 12 amino acids long. Germline lookup yields CDR1 SEHNR and CDR2 FQNEAQ (reference sequence). The germline V and J ends were trimmed by 3 bases and 7 bases, with 9 bases remaining between them. CDR3 amino acids: CASSFSAREAFF. CDR3 nucleotide sequence: TGTGCCAGCAGCTTTTCTGCCCGTGAAGCTTTCTTT.

This chain connects TRBV30 to TRBJ2-7; D unclear. The CDR3 totals 12 residues. Germline values: CDR1 GTSNPN, CDR2 SVGIG (reference sequence). Trimming removed 4 bases at V and 3 bases at J, with 10 bases between. CDR3 sequence: CAWTHESYEQYF. The CDR3 DNA reads TGTGCCTGGACCCACGAGAGCTACGAGCAGTACTTC.

V gene TRBV7-9 combines with J gene TRBJ2-7, with D tentatively TRBD1 or TRBD2 (6 bases each). V was pared by 8 bases and J by 0 bases, with 20 bases between. CDR1 is SEHNR and CDR2 is FQNEAQ in the germline V gene (reference sequence). This CDR3 spans 16 amino acids. CDR3 loop: CASRGWRDNISYEQYF. In DNA form, the CDR3 reads TGTGCCAGCCGCGGGTGGAGGGACAACATCTCCTACGAGCAGTACTTC.

This chain connects TRBV27 to TRBJ2-3; no clear D gene. Germline assignment: CDR1 MNHEY and CDR2 SMNVEV (reference sequence). CDR3 length: 13 amino acids. V lost 9 bases to trimming and J lost 0 bases, with 10 bases between them. In nucleotides, the CDR3 is TGTGCCAGTACGTACACAAGCACAGATACGCAGTATTTT. Translating gives CASTYTSTDTQYF.

J is TRBJ2-1 and V is TRBV4-3, with D unclear. Trimming shortened V by 0 bases and J by 3 bases, and 6 bases separated the two germline ends. Per germline, CDR1 LGHNA and CDR2 YSLEER. CDR3 length: 14 residues. CDR3 region: CASSQDTYYNEQFF. The CDR3 bases are TGCGCCAGCAGCCAAGATACATACTACAATGAGCAGTTCTTC.

This chain links TRBV7-9 with TRBJ2-7; D perhaps matches TRBD1 (8 bases). Germline V gene sequence: CDR1 SEHNR, CDR2 FQNEAQ (reference sequence). CDR3 length equals 16 residues. Between the trimmed V and J ends, which lost 5 bases and 4 bases, there was a span of 21 bases. The DNA for the CDR3 is TGTGCCAGCAGCCACCTACAGGGGGGGGAAACGTACGAGCAGTACTTC. This translates into CASSHLQGGETYEQYF.

The chain employs TRBV27 and TRBJ2-1; the D gene is possibly TRBD1 (6 bases). The germline V and J ends were trimmed by 6 bases and 2 bases, with 14 bases remaining between them. Germline V lookup: CDR1 MNHEY, CDR2 SMNVEV (reference sequence). The CDR3 length is 15 residues. The CDR3 protein is CASSWGQAPYNEQFF. DNA of the CDR3: TGTGCCAGCAGCTGGGGGCAAGCCCCCTACAATGAGCAGTTCTTC.

This clone has a handful of counts. The chain employs TRBV19 and TRBJ1-1; the D is unclear. Germline CDR1 is LNHDA and CDR2 is SQIVND (reference sequence). V lost 2 bases, J lost 3 bases, and 7 bases lay in between. The CDR3 contains 13 residues. CDR3 coding DNA: TGTGCCAGTAGTATACAGGAGGACACTGAAGCTTTCTTT. Its protein product is CASSIQEDTEAFF.

The chain has TRBV4-1 and TRBJ2-7; the match to TRBD2 covers 8 bases. The CDR3 is made up of 15 amino acids. V shed 0 bases, J shed 7 bases, and the junction held 8 bases outside the gene matches. CDR1 and CDR2 from the germline V gene are MGHRA and YSYEKL. The CDR3 reads CASSQERAGAWEQYF. CDR3 nucleotide sequence: TGCGCCAGCAGCCAAGAGAGAGCGGGGGCGTGGGAGCAGTACTTC.

The chain's CDR3 is CASSVGGDGVYEQYF. CDR3 sequence (DNA): TGTGCCAGCAGCGTAGGTGGGGACGGAGTCTACGAGCAGTACTTC. V is TRBV9 and J is TRBJ2-7; either TRBD1 or TRBD2 may fit D (5 bases each). The germline CDR1 and CDR2 sequences are SGDLS and YYNGEE. V was cut by 0 bases and J by 3 bases, with 13 bases left in between. The CDR3 runs to 15 residues.